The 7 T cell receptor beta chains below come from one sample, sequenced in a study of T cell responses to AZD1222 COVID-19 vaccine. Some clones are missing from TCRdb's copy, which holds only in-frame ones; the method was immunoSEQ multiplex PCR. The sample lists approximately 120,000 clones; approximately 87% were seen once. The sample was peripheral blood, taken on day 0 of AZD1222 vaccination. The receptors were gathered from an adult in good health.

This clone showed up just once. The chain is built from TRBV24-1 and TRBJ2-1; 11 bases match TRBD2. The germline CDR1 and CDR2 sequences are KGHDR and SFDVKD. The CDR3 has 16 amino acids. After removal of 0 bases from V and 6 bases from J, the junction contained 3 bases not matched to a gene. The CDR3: CATSDLQLAGVNEQFF. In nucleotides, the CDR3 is TGTGCCACCAGTGATTTGCAACTAGCGGGGGTCAATGAGCAGTTCTTC.

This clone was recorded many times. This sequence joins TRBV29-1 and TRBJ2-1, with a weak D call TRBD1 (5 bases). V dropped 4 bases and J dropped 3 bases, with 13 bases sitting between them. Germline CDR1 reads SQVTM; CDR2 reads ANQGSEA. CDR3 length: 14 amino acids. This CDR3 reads CSVVTGQGYNEQFF. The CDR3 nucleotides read TGCAGCGTTGTGACCGGGCAGGGCTACAATGAGCAGTTCTTC.

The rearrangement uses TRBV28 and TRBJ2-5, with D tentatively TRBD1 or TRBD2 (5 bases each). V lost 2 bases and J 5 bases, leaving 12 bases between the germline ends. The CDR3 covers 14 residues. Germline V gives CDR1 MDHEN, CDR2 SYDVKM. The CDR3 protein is CASSLGGGQETQYF. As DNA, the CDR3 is TGTGCCAGCAGTTTAGGGGGTGGTCAGGAGACCCAGTACTTC.

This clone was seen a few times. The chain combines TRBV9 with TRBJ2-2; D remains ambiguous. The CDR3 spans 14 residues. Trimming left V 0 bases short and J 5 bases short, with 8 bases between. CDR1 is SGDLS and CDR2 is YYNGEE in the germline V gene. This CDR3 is CASSVDLGTGELFF. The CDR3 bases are TGTGCCAGCAGCGTAGATCTGGGGACCGGGGAGCTGTTTTTT.

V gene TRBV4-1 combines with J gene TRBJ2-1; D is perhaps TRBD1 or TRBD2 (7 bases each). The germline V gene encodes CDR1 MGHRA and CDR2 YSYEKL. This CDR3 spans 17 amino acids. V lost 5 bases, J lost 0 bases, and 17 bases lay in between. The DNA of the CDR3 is TGCGCCAGCAGCAACCTCAGGGGGGGTAGCTCCTACAATGAGCAGTTCTTC. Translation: CASSNLRGGSSYNEQFF.

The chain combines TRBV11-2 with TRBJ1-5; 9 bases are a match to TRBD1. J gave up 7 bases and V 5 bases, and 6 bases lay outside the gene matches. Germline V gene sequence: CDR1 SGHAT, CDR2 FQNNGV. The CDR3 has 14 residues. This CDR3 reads CASSEQGAGQPQHF. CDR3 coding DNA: TGTGCCAGCAGCGAACAGGGGGCGGGACAGCCCCAGCATTTT.

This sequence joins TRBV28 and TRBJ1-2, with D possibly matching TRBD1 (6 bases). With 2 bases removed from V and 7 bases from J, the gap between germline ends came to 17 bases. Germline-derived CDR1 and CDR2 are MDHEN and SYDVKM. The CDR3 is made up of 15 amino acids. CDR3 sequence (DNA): TGTGCCAGCAGTTTACCGGGACCCGAGGGGGGTGGCTACACCTTC. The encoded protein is CASSLPGPEGGGYTF.